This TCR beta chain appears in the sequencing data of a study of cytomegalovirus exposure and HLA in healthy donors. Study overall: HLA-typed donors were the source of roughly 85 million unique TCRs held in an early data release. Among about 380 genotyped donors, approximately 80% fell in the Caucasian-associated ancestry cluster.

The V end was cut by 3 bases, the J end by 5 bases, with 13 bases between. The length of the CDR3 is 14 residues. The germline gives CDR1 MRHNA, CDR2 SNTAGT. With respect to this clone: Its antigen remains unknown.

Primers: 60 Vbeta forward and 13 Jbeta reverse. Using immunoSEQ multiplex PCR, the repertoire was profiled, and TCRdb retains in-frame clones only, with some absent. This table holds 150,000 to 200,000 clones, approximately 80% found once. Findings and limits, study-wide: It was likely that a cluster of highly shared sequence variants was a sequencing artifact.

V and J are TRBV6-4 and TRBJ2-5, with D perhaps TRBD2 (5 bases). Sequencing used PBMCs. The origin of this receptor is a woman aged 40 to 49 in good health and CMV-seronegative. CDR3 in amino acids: CASSDLRTGETQYF. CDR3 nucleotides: TGTGCCAGCAGTGATTTAAGGACTGGGGAGACCCAGTACTTC.